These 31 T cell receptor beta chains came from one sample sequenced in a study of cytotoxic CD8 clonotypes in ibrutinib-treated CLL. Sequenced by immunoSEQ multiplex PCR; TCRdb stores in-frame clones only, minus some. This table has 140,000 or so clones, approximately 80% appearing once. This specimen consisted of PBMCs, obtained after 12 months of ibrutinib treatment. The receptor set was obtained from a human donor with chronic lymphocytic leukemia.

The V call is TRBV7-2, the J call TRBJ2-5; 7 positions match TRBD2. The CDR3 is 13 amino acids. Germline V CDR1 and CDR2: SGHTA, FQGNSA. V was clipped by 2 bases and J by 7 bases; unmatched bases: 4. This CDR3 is CASSLSASGTQYF. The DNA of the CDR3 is TGTGCCAGCAGCTTATCGGCTAGCGGGACCCAGTACTTC.

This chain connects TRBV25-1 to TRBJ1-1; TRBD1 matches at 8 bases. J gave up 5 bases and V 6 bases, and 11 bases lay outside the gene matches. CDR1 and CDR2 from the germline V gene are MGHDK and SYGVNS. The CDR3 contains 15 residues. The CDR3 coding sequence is TGTGCCAGCAGAGCAGGACAGGGAGGTAGGACTGAAGCTTTCTTT. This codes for CASRAGQGGRTEAFF.

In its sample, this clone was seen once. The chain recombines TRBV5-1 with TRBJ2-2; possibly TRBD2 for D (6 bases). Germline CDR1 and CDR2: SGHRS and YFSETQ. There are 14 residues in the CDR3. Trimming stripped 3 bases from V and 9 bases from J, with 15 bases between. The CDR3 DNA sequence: TGCGCCAGCAGCTCGAACGGACTACGGAGGGAGCTGTTTTTT. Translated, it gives CASSSNGLRRELFF.

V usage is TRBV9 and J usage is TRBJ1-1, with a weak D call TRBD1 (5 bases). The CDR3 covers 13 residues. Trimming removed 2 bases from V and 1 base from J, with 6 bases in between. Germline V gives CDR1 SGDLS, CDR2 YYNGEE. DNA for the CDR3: TGTGCCAGCAGCGTTCAGGGGAACACTGAAGCTTTCTTT. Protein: CASSVQGNTEAFF. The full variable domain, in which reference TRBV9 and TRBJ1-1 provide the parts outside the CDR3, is DSGVTQTPKHLITATGQRVTLRCSPRSGDLSVYWYQQSLDQGLQFLIQYYNGEERAKGNILERFSAQQFPDLHSELNLSSLELGDSALYFCASSVQGNTEAFFGQGTRLTVV.

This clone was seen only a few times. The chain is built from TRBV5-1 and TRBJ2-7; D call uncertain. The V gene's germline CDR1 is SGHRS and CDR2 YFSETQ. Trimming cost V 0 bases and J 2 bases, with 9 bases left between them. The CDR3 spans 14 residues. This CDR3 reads CASSLAAVTYEQYF. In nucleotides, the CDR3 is TGCGCCAGCAGCTTGGCCGCAGTGACCTACGAGCAGTACTTC.

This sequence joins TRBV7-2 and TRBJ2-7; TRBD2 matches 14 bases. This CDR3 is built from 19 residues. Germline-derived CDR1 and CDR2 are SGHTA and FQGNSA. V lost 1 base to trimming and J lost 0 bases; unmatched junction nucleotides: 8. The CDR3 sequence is CASSLGWTSGRITSYEQYF. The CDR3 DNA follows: TGTGCCAGCAGCTTAGGCTGGACTAGCGGGAGGATAACCTCCTACGAGCAGTACTTC.

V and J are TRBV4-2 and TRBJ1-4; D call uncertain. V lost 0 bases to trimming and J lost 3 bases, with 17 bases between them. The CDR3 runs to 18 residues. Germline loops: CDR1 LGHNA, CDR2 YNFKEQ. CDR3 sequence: CASSQDHPGSSANEKLFF. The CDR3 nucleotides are TGTGCCAGCAGCCAAGACCATCCGGGTTCGTCGGCTAATGAAAAACTGTTTTTT.

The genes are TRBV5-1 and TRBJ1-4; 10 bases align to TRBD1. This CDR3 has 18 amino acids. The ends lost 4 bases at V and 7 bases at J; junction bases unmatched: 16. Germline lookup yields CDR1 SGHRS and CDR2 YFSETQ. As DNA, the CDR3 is TGCGCCAGCAGCCTCAAGGACAGGGGGACTGACTGGCGTGAAAAACTGTTTTTT. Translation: CASSLKDRGTDWREKLFF.

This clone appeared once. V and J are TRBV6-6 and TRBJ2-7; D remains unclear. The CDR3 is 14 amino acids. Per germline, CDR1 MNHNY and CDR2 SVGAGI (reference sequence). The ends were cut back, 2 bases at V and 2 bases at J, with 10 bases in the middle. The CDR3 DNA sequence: TGTGCCAGCAGTTACAGTGGTAGAGCCTACGAGCAGTACTTC. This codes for CASSYSGRAYEQYF.

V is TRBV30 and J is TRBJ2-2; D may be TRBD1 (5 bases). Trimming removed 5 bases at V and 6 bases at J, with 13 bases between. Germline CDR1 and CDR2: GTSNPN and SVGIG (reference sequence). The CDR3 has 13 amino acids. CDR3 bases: TGTGCCTGGGAATATTGGGGCTCCGGGGAGCTGTTTTTT. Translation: CAWEYWGSGELFF.

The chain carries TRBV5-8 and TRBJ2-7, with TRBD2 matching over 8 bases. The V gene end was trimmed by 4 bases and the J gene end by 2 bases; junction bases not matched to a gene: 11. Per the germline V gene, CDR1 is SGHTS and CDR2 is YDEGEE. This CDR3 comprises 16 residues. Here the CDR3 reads CASSPKRRGATYEQYF. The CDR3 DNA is TGTGCCAGCAGCCCGAAAAGGCGGGGGGCCACCTACGAGCAGTACTTC.

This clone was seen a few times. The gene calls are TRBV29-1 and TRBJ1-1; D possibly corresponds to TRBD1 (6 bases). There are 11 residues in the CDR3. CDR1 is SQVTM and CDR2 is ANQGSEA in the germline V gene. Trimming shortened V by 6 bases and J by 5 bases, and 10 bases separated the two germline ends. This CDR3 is CSVGRGTEAFF. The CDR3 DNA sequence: TGCAGCGTCGGCAGGGGAACTGAAGCTTTCTTT.

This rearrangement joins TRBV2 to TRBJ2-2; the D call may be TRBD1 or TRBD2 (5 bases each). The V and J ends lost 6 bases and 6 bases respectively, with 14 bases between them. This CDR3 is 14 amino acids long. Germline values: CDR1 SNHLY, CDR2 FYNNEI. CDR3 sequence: CASSESLGAGELFF. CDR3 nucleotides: TGTGCCAGCAGCGAGTCACTAGGGGCCGGGGAGCTGTTTTTT.

As DNA, the CDR3 is TGCAGCGTTGGTCTATCGGGCAGCCAAGAGACCCAGTACTTC. Translation: CSVGLSGSQETQYF. The chain carries TRBV29-1 and TRBJ2-5; D uncertain. Deletions cut 4 bases from V and 1 base from J, with 13 bases between. The germline V gene encodes CDR1 SQVTM and CDR2 ANQGSEA. The CDR3 is 14 amino acids.

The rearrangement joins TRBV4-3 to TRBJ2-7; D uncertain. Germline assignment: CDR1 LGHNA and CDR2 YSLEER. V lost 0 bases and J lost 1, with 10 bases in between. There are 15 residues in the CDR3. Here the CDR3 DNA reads TGCGCCAGCAGCCAAGAGGCAGTAAAATCCTACGAGCAGTACTTC. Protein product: CASSQEAVKSYEQYF.

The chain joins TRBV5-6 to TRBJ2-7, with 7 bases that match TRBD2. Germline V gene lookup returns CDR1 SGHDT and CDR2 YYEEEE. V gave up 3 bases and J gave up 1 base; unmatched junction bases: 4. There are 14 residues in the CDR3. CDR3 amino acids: CASSSAGRSYEQYF. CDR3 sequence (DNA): TGTGCCAGCAGCTCAGCGGGACGGTCCTACGAGCAGTACTTC. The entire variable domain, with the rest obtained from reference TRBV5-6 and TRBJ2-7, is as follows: DAGVTQSPTHLIKTRGQQVTLRCSPKSGHDTVSWYQQALGQGPQFIFQYYEEEERQRGNFPDRFSGHQFPNYSSELNVNALLLGDSALYLCASSSAGRSYEQYFGPGTRLTVT.

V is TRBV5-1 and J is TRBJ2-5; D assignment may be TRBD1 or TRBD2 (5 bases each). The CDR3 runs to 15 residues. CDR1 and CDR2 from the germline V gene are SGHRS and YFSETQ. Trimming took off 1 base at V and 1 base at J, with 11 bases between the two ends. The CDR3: CASSLLGTTQETQYF. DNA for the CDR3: TGCGCCAGCAGCTTGTTAGGGACCACCCAAGAGACCCAGTACTTC.

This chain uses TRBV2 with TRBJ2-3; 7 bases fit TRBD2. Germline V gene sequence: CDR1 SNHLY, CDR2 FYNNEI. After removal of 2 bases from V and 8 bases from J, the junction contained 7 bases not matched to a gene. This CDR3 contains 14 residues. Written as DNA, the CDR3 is TGTGCCAGCAGTGAATGGGAGGGCTGGGGTACGCAGTATTTT. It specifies CASSEWEGWGTQYF.

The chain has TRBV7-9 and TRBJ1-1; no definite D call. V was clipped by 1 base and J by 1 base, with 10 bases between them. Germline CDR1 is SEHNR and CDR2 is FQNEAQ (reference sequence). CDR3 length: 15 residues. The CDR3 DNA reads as TGTGCCAGCAGCTTAGAAACCCCTGGGAACACTGAAGCTTTCTTT. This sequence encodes CASSLETPGNTEAFF.

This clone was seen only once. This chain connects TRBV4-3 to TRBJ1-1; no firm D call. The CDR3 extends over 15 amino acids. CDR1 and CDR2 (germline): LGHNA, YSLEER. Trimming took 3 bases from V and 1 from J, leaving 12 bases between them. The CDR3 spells CASSQYVYENTEAFF. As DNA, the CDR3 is TGCGCCAGCAGCCAGTACGTTTATGAGAACACTGAAGCTTTCTTT.

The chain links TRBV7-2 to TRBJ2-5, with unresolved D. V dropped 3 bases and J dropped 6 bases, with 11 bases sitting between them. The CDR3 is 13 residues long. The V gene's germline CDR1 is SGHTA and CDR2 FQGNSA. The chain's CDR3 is CASSFSAEKTQYF. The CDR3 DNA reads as TGTGCCAGCAGCTTCTCAGCTGAGAAGACCCAGTACTTC.

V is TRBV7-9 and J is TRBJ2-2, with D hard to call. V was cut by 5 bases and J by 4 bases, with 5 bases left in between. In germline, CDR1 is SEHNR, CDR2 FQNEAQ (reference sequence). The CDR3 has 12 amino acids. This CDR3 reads CASSQITGELFF. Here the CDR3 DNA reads TGTGCCAGCAGCCAAATCACCGGGGAGCTGTTTTTT. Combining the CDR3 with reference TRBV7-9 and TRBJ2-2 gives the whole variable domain DTGVSQNPRHKITKRGQNVTFRCDPISEHNRLYWYRQTLGQGPEFLTYFQNEAQLEKSRLLSDRFSAERPKGSFSTLEIQRTEQGDSAMYLCASSQITGELFFGEGSRLTVL.

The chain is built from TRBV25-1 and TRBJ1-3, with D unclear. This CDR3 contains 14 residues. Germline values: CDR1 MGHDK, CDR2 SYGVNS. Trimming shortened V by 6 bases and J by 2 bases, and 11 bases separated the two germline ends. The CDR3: CASRGPTTGNTIYF. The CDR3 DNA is TGTGCCAGCAGAGGGCCCACAACTGGAAACACCATATATTTT.

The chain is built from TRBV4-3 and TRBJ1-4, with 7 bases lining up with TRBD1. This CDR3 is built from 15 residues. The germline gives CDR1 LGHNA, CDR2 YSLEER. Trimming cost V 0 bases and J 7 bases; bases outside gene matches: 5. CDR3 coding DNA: TGCGCCAGCAGCCAAGATACAGGGGCTGGTGAAAAACTGTTTTTT. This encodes CASSQDTGAGEKLFF.

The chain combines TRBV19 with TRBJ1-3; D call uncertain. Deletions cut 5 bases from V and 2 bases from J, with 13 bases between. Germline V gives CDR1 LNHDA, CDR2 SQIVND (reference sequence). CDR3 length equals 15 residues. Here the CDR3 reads CASSSVFNAGNTIYF. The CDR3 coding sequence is TGTGCCAGTAGTTCGGTCTTTAACGCTGGAAACACCATATATTTT.

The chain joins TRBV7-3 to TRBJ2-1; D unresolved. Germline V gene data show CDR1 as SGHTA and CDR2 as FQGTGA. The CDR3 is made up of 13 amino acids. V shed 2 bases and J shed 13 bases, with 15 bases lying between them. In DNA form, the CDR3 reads TGTGCCAGCAGCTTAGCCGACACTTCCCCTCAGTTCTTC. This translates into CASSLADTSPQFF.

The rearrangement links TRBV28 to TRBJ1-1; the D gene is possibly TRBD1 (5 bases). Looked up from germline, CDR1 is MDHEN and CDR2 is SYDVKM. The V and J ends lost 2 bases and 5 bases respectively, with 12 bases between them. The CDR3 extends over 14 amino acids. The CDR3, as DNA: TGTGCCAGCAGTTTAAGGGGCGGTTATACTGAAGCTTTCTTT. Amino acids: CASSLRGGYTEAFF.

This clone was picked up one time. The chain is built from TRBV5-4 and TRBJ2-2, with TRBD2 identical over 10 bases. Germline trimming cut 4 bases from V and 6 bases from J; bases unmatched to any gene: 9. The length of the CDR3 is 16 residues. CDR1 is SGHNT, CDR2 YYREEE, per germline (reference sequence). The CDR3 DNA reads TGTGCCAGCAGCGAAGGGAGCGGGAGGGCCTCCGGGGAGCTGTTTTTT. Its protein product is CASSEGSGRASGELFF.

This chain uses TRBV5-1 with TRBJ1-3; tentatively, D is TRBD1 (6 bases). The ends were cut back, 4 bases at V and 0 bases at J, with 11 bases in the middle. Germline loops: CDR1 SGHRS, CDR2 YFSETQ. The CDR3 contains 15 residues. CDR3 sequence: CASSTGTGSGNTIYF. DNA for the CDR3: TGCGCCAGCAGCACAGGGACGGGCTCTGGAAACACCATATATTTT.

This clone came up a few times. The CDR3 coding sequence is TGTGCCATCCGTCTGGTTACCGGGGAGCTGTTTTTT. Encoded protein: CAIRLVTGELFF. This rearrangement joins TRBV10-3 to TRBJ2-2; D is undetermined. Trimming removed 8 bases from V and 5 bases from J, with 9 bases in between. The CDR3 sequence is 12 residues long. The germline V gene has CDR1 ENHRY and CDR2 SYGVKD.

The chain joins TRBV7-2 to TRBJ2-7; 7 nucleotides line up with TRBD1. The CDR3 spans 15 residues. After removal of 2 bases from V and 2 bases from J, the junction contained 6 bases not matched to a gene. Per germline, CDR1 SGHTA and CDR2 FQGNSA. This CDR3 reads CASSLSTQGAYEQYF. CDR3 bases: TGTGCCAGCAGCTTATCAACCCAGGGGGCCTACGAGCAGTACTTC.